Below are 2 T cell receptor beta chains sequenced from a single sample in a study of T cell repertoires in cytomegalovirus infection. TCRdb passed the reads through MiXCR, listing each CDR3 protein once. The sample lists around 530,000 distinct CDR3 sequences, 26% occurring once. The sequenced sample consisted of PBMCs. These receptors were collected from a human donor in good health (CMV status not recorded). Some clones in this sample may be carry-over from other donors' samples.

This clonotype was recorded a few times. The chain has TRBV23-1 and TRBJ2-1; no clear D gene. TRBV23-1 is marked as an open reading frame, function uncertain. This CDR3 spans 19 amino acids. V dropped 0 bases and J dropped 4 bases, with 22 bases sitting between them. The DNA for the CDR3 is TGCGCCAGCAGTCAATCCCCGAATCGGATATGGGCGGTTTACAATGAGCAGTTCTTC. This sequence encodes CASSQSPNRIWAVYNEQFF.

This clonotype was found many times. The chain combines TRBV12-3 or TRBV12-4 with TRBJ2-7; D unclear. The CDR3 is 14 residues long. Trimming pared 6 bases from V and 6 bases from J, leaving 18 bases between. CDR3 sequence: CASRPGANPGEQYF. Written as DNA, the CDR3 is TGTGCCAGCAGGCCGGGTGCTAACCCGGGCGAGCAGTACTTC.